The 8 T cell receptor beta chains presented below share a single source sample, sequenced in a study of monozygotic twins with inflammatory bowel disease. TCRdb re-analyzed the 5' RACE reads; it lists each CDR3 protein once, without DNA. The sample has under 200,000 distinct CDR3 sequences; the top ten hold under 3.5%. The sample taken for sequencing was blood. These receptors were collected from a human donor with ulcerative colitis or Crohn's disease, or a healthy co-twin of an affected twin (not recorded which).

The chain is built from TRBV5-1 and TRBJ2-2; absent DNA, TCRdb's TRBD2 call cannot be checked. This CDR3 is 15 amino acids long. Germline CDR1 SGHRS, CDR2 YFSETQ. This chain's CDR3 is CASSPRVENTGELFF.

The chain uses TRBV28 and TRBJ2-4; TCRdb indicates TRBD2, and absent DNA this call remains unverified. The CDR3 contains 15 residues. Germline V gene lookup returns CDR1 MDHEN and CDR2 SYDVKM. The CDR3: CASRGSGGPKNIQYF.

V and J are TRBV5-6 and TRBJ1-2. Germline loops: CDR1 SGHDT, CDR2 YYEEEE. CDR3 length equals 13 residues. The CDR3 spells CASSWWAQGGYTF.

The chain combines TRBV27 with TRBJ2-6; the D gene TCRdb calls, TRBD2, cannot be checked with no DNA. Germline V gene lookup returns CDR1 MNHEY and CDR2 SMNVEV (reference sequence). The CDR3 is 17 amino acids. The CDR3 sequence is CASSFAGASSGANVLTF.

This rearrangement joins TRBV20-1 to TRBJ1-1; TCRdb indicates TRBD1, and absent DNA this call remains unverified. The germline gives CDR1 DFQATT, CDR2 SNEGSKA (reference sequence). There are 16 residues in the CDR3. This CDR3 is CSARKPGTGLNTEAFF.

The chain has TRBV20-1 and TRBJ2-7; without DNA, the TCRdb call of TRBD1 cannot be checked. Looked up from germline, CDR1 is DFQATT and CDR2 is SNEGSKA (reference sequence). This CDR3 region has 15 residues. CDR3 in amino acids: CSASRLPTGRYEQYF.

The chain employs TRBV20-1 and TRBJ2-1; TCRdb picks TRBD2, but there is no DNA to check that call. Germline-derived CDR1 and CDR2 are DFQATT and SNEGSKA (reference sequence). The CDR3 spans 15 residues. CDR3 sequence: CSARLAGGTYNEQFF.

The V call is TRBV24-1, the J call TRBJ2-3. The germline V gene encodes CDR1 KGHDR and CDR2 SFDVKD. This CDR3 is 13 amino acids long. The CDR3 spells CATSDLVTDTQYF.